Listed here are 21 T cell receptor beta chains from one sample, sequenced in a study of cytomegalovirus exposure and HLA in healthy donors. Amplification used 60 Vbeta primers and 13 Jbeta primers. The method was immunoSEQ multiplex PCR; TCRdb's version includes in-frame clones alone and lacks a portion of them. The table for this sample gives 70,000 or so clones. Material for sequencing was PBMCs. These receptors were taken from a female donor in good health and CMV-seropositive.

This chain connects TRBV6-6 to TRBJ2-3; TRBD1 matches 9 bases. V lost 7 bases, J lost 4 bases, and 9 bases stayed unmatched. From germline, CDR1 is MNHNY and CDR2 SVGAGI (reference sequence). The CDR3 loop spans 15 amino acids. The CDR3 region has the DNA TGTGCCAGCACCCTGGGGACAGGGCGTGCAGATACGCAGTATTTT. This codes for CASTLGTGRADTQYF.

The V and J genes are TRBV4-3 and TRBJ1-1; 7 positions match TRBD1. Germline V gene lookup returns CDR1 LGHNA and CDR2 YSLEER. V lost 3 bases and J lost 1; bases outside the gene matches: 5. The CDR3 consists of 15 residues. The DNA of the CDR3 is TGCGCCAGCAGCCAGGATAGGGGGCCGAACACTGAAGCTTTCTTT. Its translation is CASSQDRGPNTEAFF.

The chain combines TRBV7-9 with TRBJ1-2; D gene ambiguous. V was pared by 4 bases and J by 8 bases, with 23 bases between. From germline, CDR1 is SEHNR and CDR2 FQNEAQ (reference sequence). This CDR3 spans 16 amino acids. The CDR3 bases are TGTGCCAGCAGCTCCACGTCCGTTCCGGGGAGAGAAGGCTACACCTTC. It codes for CASSSTSVPGREGYTF.

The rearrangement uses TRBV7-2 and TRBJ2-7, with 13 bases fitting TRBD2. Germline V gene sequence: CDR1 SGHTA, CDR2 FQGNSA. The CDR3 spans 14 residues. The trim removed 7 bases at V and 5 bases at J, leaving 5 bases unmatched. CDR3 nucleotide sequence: TGTGCCAGCACCCCGGGACTAGCGGGGAACGAGCAGTACTTC. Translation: CASTPGLAGNEQYF.

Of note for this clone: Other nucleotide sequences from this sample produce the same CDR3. CDR3 protein: CAWGTGGANVLTF. The CDR3, as DNA: TGTGCCTGGGGGACTGGGGGGGCCAACGTCCTGACTTTC. V is TRBV30 and J is TRBJ2-6; weak D call: TRBD2 (6 bases). Germline CDR1 GTSNPN, CDR2 SVGIG (reference sequence). V lost 5 bases and J lost 4, with 9 bases in between. CDR3 length equals 13 residues.

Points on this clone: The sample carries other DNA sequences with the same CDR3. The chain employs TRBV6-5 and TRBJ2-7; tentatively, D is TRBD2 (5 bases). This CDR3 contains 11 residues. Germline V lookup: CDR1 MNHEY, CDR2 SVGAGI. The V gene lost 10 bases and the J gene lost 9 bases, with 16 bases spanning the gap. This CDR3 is CATRSGNGQYF. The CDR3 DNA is TGTGCCACACGGTCGGGGAATGGGCAGTACTTC.

The CDR3 DNA sequence: TGTGCCAGCAGCCCCACGGGTGGGCAGGGGGACACCGGGGAGCTGTTTTTT. Amino acid sequence: CASSPTGGQGDTGELFF. V gene TRBV9 combines with J gene TRBJ2-2; 7 bases fit TRBD1. From germline, CDR1 is SGDLS and CDR2 YYNGEE. The CDR3 extends over 17 amino acids. V lost 4 bases to trimming and J lost 3 bases; unmatched junction nucleotides: 12.

The CDR3 DNA reads as TGTGCCAGCAGTGAATCGTTGATGGGCAGAAACACTGAAGCTTTCTTT. Its translation: CASSESLMGRNTEAFF. V is TRBV6-1 and J is TRBJ1-1; D call uncertain. This CDR3 spans 16 amino acids. V lost 2 bases and J lost 2, with 15 bases in between. Germline loops: CDR1 MNHNS, CDR2 SASEGT.

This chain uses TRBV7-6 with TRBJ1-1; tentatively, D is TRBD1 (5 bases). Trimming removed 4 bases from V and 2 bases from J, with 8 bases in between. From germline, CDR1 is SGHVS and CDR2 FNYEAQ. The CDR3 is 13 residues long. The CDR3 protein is CASSSDINTEAFF. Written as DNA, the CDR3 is TGTGCCAGCAGCTCGGACATAAACACTGAAGCTTTCTTT.

The CDR3, as DNA: TGTGCCAGCAGTTTCACAGATGGCTACACCTTC. The encoded protein is CASSFTDGYTF. The genes are TRBV28 and TRBJ1-2; D not certain. The CDR3 is made up of 11 amino acids. V was cut by 3 bases and J by 6 bases, with 5 bases left in between. The germline V gene encodes CDR1 MDHEN and CDR2 SYDVKM.

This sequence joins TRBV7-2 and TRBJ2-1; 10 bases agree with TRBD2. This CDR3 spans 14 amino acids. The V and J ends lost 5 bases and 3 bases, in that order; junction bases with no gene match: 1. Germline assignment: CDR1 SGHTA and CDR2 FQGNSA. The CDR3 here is CASSRTSGYNEQFF. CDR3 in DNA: TGTGCCAGCAGCCGGACTAGCGGCTACAATGAGCAGTTCTTC.

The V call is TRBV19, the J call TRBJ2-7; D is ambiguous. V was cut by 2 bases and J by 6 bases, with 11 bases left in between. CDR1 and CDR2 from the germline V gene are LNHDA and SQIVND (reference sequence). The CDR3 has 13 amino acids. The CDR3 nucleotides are TGTGCCAGTAGTATAACCCCGCTAGGCGAGCAGTACTTC. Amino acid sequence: CASSITPLGEQYF.

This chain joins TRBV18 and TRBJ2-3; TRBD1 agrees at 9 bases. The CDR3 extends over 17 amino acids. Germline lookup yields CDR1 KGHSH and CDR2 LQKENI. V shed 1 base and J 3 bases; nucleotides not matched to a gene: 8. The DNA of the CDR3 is TGTGCCAGCTCACCACTTGCCGGGACAGGGATGACAGATACGCAGTATTTT. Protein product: CASSPLAGTGMTDTQYF.

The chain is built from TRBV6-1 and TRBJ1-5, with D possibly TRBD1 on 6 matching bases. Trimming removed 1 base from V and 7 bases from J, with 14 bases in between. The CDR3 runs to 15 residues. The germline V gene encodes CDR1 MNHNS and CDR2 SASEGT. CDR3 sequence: CASSEESEGGQPQHF. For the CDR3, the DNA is TGTGCCAGCAGTGAAGAGTCGGAAGGGGGACAGCCCCAGCATTTT.

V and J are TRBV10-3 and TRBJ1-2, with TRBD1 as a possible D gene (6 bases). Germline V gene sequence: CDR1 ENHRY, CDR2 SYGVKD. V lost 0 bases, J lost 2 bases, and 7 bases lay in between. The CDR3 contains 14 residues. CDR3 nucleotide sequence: TGTGCCATCAGTGAGTCTCAGGGGAACTATGGCTACACCTTC. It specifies CAISESQGNYGYTF.

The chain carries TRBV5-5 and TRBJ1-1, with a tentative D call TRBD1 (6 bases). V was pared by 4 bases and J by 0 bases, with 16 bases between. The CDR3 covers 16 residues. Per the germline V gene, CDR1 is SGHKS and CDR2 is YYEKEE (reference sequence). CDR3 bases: TGTGCCAGCAGCCATCCATTGGGGGCGATGAACACTGAAGCTTTCTTT. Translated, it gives CASSHPLGAMNTEAFF.

CDR3 bases: TGTGCCAGCAGCTCGACAGGGGGCCTCTCTACGCAGTATTTT. Translation: CASSSTGGLSTQYF. The chain employs TRBV7-3 and TRBJ2-3; 10 nucleotides align to TRBD1. Germline trimming cut 4 bases from V and 8 bases from J; bases unmatched to any gene: 6. Germline V gives CDR1 SGHTA, CDR2 FQGTGA. The CDR3 is 14 residues long. Together with reference TRBV7-3 and TRBJ2-3, the CDR3 gives the full variable domain: GAGVSQTPSNKVTEKGKYVELRCDPISGHTALYWYRQSLGQGPEFLIYFQGTGAADDSGLPNDRFFAVRPEGSVSTLKIQRTERGDSAVYLCASSSTGGLSTQYFGPGTRLTVL.

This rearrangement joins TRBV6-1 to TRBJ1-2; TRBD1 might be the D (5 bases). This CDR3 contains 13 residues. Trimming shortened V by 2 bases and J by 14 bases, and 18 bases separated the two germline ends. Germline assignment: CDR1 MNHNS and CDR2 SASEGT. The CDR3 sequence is CASSERGREGGTF. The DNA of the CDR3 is TGTGCCAGCAGTGAACGAGGCAGGGAGGGAGGGACCTTC.

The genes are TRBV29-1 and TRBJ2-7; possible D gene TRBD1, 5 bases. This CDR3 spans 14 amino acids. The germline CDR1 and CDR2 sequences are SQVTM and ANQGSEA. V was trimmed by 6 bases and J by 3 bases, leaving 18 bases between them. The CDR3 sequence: CSVTKSGRDYEQYF. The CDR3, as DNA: TGCAGCGTCACAAAGTCAGGGCGAGACTACGAGCAGTACTTC.

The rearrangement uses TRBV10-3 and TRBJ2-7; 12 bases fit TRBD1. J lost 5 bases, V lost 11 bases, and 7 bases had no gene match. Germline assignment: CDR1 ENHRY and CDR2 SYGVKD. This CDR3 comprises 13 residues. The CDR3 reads CALKGQGADEQYF. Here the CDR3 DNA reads TGTGCCCTAAAGGGACAGGGGGCTGACGAGCAGTACTTC.

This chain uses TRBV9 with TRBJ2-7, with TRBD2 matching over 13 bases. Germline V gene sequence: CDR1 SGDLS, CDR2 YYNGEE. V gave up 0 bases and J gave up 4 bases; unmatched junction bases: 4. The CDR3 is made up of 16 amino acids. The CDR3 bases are TGTGCCAGCAGCGTAGGGACTAGCGGGGGACAATACGAGCAGTACTTC. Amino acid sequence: CASSVGTSGGQYEQYF.